The next 7 T cell receptor beta chains were all read from a single sample in a study of blood T cell repertoires in COVID-19. Here immunoSEQ multiplex PCR was the method, and the copy in TCRdb shows in-frame clones only, minus some. Seen here are 150,000 to 200,000 clones, around 76% observed once, and the top ten hold roughly 8.1%. The sample comprised peripheral blood. These TCRs come from a woman in her 70s with acute or convalescent COVID-19.

V gene TRBV2 combines with J gene TRBJ2-3; D possibly corresponds to TRBD1 (5 bases). Trimming cost V 5 bases and J 0 bases, with 9 bases left between them. Germline CDR1 SNHLY, CDR2 FYNNEI. CDR3 length equals 14 residues. The chain's CDR3 is CASSLGPSTDTQYF. The CDR3 nucleotides are TGTGCCAGCAGTCTGGGGCCTAGCACAGATACGCAGTATTTT.

The chain carries TRBV7-2 and TRBJ2-1; 13 bases match TRBD2. Looked up from germline, CDR1 is SGHTA and CDR2 is FQGNSA. V lost 4 bases and J lost 6; bases outside the gene matches: 3. The CDR3 has 15 residues. As DNA, the CDR3 is TGTGCCAGCAGCTGGACTAGCGGGGGTACCAATGAGCAGTTCTTC. This sequence encodes CASSWTSGGTNEQFF.

The rearrangement links TRBV28 to TRBJ1-4; 9 bases agree with TRBD1. Unmatched junction bases numbered 5, after V lost 4 bases and J lost 8 bases. CDR1 MDHEN and CDR2 SYDVKM come from the germline V gene. CDR3 length: 14 residues. In nucleotides, the CDR3 is TGTGCCAGCAGTTCACAGGGGGCGCGGGAAAAACTGTTTTTT. Residues: CASSSQGAREKLFF. The whole variable domain, remainder taken from reference TRBV28 and TRBJ1-4, is DVKVTQSSRYLVKRTGEKVFLECVQDMDHENMFWYRQDPGLGLRLIYFSYDVKMKEKGDIPEGYSVSREKKERFSLILESASTNQTSMYLCASSSQGAREKLFFGSGTQLSVL.

The CDR3 nucleotides read TGTGCCATCAGTGATGGGACTAGCGGGATGGGCAATGAGCAGTTCTTC. Translation gives CAISDGTSGMGNEQFF. The chain links TRBV10-3 to TRBJ2-1; 13 bases fit TRBD2. CDR1 ENHRY and CDR2 SYGVKD come from the germline V gene. V lost 3 bases, J lost 6 bases, and 5 bases stayed unmatched. This CDR3 has 16 amino acids.

The gene calls are TRBV27 and TRBJ2-7; D might be TRBD2 (5 bases). Trimming removed 3 bases from V and 2 bases from J, with 11 bases in between. Per germline, CDR1 MNHEY and CDR2 SMNVEV (reference sequence). This CDR3 is 14 amino acids long. CDR3 sequence reads: CASSFVGAPYEQYF. The CDR3 DNA is TGTGCCAGCAGTTTTGTGGGAGCTCCCTACGAGCAGTACTTC.

This clone has just a few counts. The genes are TRBV10-1 and TRBJ2-2; TRBD2 might be the D (6 bases). The germline CDR1 and CDR2 sequences are WNHNN and SYGVQD (reference sequence). Trimming pared 0 bases from V and 4 bases from J, leaving 6 bases between. This CDR3 is 14 amino acids long. The CDR3 sequence: CASSESGGTGELFF. CDR3 sequence (DNA): TGCGCCAGCAGTGAGTCCGGGGGCACCGGGGAGCTGTTTTTT.

The chain has TRBV2 and TRBJ2-5; a weak D match, TRBD2 (6 bases). The CDR3 runs to 17 residues. Trimming took 6 bases from V and 3 from J, leaving 23 bases between them. Germline V gives CDR1 SNHLY, CDR2 FYNNEI. The chain's CDR3 is CASSARGGRPRKETQYF. The CDR3 region has the DNA TGTGCCAGCAGCGCCCGTGGAGGGCGGCCCAGGAAAGAGACCCAGTACTTC.